This T cell receptor (beta chain) was documented in a study of CD8 T cells in ankylosing spondylitis. Regarding the study as a whole: A TCR beta motif made of several highly homologous variants seemed typical of ankylosing spondylitis blood. In synovial fluid and blood from reactive arthritis, some motif variants were previously reported.

A quantitative 5'-RACE method, one with molecular barcodes, was used to make TCR beta libraries. TCRdb recomputed calls from the 5' RACE reads with MiXCR, one row per CDR3 protein. The sample contains roughly 180,000 distinct CDR3 sequences, 10% to 15% of which appear only once. This clonotype came up many times. Antigen unknown. CDR3 size: 14 residues. In germline, CDR1 is SGHTA, CDR2 FQGNSA. The V gene lost 7 bases and the J gene lost 9 bases, with 18 bases spanning the gap. The TCR sequence derives from a female donor with ankylosing spondylitis or in good health (not recorded which). The chain couples TRBV7-2 to TRBJ2-2, with a possible D match to TRBD2 (6 bases). Sequencing was carried out using blood, either unsorted or a sorted T cell fraction (not recorded which). As DNA, the CDR3 is TGTGCCAGCATTGGGGGACTGCCGCCCCGGGAGCTGTTTTTT. This encodes CASIGGLPPRELFF.